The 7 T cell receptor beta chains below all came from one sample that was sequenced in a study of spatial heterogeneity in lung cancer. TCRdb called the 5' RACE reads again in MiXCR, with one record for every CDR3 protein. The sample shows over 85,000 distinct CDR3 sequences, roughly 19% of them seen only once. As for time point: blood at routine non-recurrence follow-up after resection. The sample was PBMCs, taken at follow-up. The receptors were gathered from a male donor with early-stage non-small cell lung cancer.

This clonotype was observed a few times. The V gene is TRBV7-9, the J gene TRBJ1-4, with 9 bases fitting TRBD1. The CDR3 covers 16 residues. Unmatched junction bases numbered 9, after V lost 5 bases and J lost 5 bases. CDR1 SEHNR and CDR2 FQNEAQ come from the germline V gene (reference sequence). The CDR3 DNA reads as TGTGCCAGCAGCCGTGGAACGACAGGGGGAAATGAAAAACTGTTTTTT. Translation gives CASSRGTTGGNEKLFF.

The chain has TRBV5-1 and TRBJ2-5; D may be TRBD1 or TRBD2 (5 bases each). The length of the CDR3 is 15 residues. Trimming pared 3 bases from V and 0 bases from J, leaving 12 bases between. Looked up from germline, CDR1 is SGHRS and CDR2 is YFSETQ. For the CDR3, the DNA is TGCGCCAGCAGCTCGGGACGGACGTACCAAGAGACCCAGTACTTC. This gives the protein CASSSGRTYQETQYF.

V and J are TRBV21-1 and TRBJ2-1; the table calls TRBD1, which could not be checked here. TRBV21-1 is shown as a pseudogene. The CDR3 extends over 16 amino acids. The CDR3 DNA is TGTGCCAGCAGCGGCTCGGACAGGGGGCGCAGGAATGAGCAGTTCTTC. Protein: CASSGSDRGRRNEQFF.

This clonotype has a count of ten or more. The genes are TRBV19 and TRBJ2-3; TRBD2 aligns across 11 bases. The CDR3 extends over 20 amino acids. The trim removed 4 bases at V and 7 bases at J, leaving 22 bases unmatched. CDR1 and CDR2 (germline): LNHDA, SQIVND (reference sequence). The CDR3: CASSTPPVAGGPYQPNTQYF. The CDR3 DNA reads TGTGCCAGTAGTACCCCGCCGGTAGCGGGAGGGCCTTATCAACCCAATACGCAGTATTTT.

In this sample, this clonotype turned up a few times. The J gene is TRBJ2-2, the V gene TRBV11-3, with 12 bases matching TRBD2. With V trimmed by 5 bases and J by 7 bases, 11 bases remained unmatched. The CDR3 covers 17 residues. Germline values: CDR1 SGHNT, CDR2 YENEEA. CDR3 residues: CASSHAATSGSVGELFF. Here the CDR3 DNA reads TGTGCCAGCAGCCATGCCGCGACTAGCGGGAGTGTCGGGGAGCTGTTTTTT.

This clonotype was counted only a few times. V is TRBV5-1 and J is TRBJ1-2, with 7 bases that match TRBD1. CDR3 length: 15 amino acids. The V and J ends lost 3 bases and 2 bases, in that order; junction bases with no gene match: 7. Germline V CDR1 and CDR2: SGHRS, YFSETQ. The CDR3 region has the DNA TGCGCCAGCAGCTCAAACGCGGGACAGAACTATGGCTACACCTTC. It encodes CASSSNAGQNYGYTF.

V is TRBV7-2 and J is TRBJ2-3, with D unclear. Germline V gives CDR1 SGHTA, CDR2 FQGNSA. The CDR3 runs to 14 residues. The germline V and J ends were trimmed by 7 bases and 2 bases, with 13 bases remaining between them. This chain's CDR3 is CASIKLGSTDTQYF. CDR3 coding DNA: TGTGCCAGCATCAAACTTGGGTCCACAGATACGCAGTATTTT.